This TCR beta chain was sequenced for a study of blood T cells in healthy people across ages (dated by TCRdb to 2014 to 2015). Concerning the study at large: Template switching captured roughly one uniquely barcoded TCR beta cDNA molecule per two T cells in model experiments. The study measured age-related changes in TCR beta repertoire diversity using deep sequencing normalized with unique cDNA molecular identifiers. To avoid experimental bias, donors of different ages were randomly spread across the sequencing lanes. Four age groups were formed from the donors: young (average approximately 15 years), middle-aged (around 37), aged (roughly 58) and long-lived (82). For two donors (one aged 18 to 30 and one aged 80 or older), the study analyzed two additional independent replicas of 1 million unique cDNA reads from the same blood draw.

On this clonotype itself: It has no known antigen specificity. Nothing much larger sits one base from this clone, and base qualities are not available.

The library was made by 5' RACE. TCRdb lists the instrument as Illumina HiSeq 2500. The second PCR ran for about 6 to 12 cycles and used a J-beta primer mix along with a sample-barcoded 5' primer. A unique molecular identifier was introduced onto each TCR beta cDNA molecule by a template-switch 5' adaptor carrying 12 random nucleotides. Each sample yielded at least 2.5 million CDR3-containing paired-end reads. First-strand cDNA synthesis was performed from all RNA using the Mint cDNA synthesis kit, with priming by a TRBC-specific oligonucleotide. Following uracil-DNA glycosylase treatment, all cDNA underwent a first 18-cycle PCR with the universal primers M1SS and BC2_uni_R. The original pipeline was this. Each sample was normalized by randomly selecting 1 million high-quality reads, each carrying a distinct molecular identifier. Instead of being binned into consensus sequences, reads with shared molecular identifiers were discarded. MiTCR, run with a Q25 quality threshold and the strictest error-elimination algorithm, handled CDR3 identification, clonotype clustering and error correction. Lower-bound total TCR beta diversity was estimated with a nonparametric unseen species model using Euler transformation. TCRdb reprocessed the public reads (quality trimming at Q25 with fastp, clone calling with MiXCR) and kept in-frame beta chains. Rows merge per CDR3 protein into single entries with the most common DNA and genes. TCRdb's processing, not the authors' own work, is the source of the V and J calls. The sample table contains approximately 800,000 distinct CDR3 sequences; only one count was recorded for more than 55% of them. Together, the top ten hold about a quarter of the sample.

CDR1 SNHLY and CDR2 FYNNEI are derived from the germline V gene. From the cysteine through the phenylalanine, the CDR3 covers 15 amino acids. The read is trimmed to its CDR3 DNA, 45 bases read in frame from base 1. The 39 donors, aged 6 to 90 years, were systemically healthy Caucasian individuals from Russia. Each donor gave 8 to 10 milliliters of peripheral blood, drawn into EDTA-treated Vacutainer tubes. Ficoll-Paque density-gradient centrifugation was used to isolate PBMCs, with at least 6.5 million per sample. Trizol reagent was used to extract total RNA from PBMCs, with at least 5 micrograms per sample. For every donor, flow cytometry on a PBMC aliquot measured the percentage of naive CD45RAhigh/CD27high T cells. Broader findings and caveats from the paper: Estimates of total diversity based on one million sequenced T cells were regarded as lower bounds and as underestimates. Observed TCR beta diversity per million T cells fell roughly linearly with age, and a significant reduction was already apparent by age roughly 40. Conclusive comparison of naive and antigen-experienced compartments was prevented by the profiling of bulk unsorted PBMCs. A strong correlation was found between observed TCR beta diversity and the percentage of naive T cells measured by flow cytometry. Because the CMV infection status of the donors was unknown, age-related changes in expanded clonotypes may potentially have been confounded. Compared with the aged group, the long-lived group had more naive CD4+ T cells, fewer expanded clones and increased TCR diversity, suggesting age selection.

Specimen: blood. Rearrangement joined TRBV2 to TRBJ2-7; the D call could be TRBD1 or TRBD2, with each sharing 5 bases. The DNA end favors TRBJ2-5, so the J call may be wrong. This clonotype was obtained from a man in his forties or fifties in good health. The CDR3 protein sequence reads: CASSESVGVGETQYF. The nucleotides are TGTGCCAGCAGTGAATCCGTGGGGGTAGGAGAGACCCAGTACTTC.